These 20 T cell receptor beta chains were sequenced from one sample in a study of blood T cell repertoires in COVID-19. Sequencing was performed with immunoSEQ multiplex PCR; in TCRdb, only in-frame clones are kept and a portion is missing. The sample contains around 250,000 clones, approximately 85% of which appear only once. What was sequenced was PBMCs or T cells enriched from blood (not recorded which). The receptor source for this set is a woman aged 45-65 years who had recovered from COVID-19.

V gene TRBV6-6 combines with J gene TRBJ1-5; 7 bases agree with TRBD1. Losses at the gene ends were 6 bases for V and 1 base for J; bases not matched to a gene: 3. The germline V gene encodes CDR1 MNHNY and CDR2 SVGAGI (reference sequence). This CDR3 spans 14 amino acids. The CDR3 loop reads CASSPGQSNQPQHF. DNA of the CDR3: TGTGCCAGCAGCCCGGGACAGAGCAATCAGCCCCAGCATTTT.

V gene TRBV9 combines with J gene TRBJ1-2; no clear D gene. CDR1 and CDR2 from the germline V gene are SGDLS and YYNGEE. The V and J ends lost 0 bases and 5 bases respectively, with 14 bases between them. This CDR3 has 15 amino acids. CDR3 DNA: TGTGCCAGCAGCGTAGGAAGCTTCGCCCCTTATGGCTACACCTTC. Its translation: CASSVGSFAPYGYTF.

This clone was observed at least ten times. The CDR3 nucleotides read TGCGCCAGCAGCTGGGGACTAGGGATGAACGAGCAGTACTTC. It translates to CASSWGLGMNEQYF. This rearrangement joins TRBV5-1 to TRBJ2-7, with TRBD2 matching 8 bases. The junction had 7 bases not matched to a gene; V was cut back by 3 bases and J by 5 bases. This CDR3 is built from 14 residues. Germline V gives CDR1 SGHRS, CDR2 YFSETQ.

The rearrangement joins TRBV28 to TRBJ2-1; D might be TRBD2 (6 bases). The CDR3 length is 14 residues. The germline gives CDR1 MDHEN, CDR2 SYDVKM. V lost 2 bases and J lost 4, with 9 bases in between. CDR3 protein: CASSLLAPYNEQFF. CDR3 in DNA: TGTGCCAGCAGTTTACTAGCGCCGTACAATGAGCAGTTCTTC.

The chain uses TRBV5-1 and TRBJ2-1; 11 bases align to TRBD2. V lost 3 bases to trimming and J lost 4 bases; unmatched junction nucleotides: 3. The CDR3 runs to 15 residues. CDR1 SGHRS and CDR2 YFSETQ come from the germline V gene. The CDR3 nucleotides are TGCGCCAGCAGCTCGACTAGCGGGGCATACAATGAGCAGTTCTTC. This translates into CASSSTSGAYNEQFF.

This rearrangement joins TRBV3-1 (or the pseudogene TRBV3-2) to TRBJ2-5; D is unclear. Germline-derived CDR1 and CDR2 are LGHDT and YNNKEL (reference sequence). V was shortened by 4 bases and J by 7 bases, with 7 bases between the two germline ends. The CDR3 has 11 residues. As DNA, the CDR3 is TGTGCCAGCAGCCGCGGCCTGACCCAGTACTTC. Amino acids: CASSRGLTQYF.

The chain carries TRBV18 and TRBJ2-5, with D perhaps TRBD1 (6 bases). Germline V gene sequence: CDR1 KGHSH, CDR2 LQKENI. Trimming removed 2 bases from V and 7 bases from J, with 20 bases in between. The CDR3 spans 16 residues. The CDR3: CASSPTRDIKGVTQYF. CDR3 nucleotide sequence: TGTGCCAGCTCACCAACCCGGGACATCAAAGGAGTGACCCAGTACTTC.

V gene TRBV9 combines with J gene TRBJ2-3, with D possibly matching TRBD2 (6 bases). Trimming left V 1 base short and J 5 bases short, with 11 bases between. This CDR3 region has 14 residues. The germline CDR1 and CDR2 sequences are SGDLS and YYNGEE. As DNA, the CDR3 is TGTGCCAGCAGCGTATTGGAGGGTGGAGATACGCAGTATTTT. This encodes CASSVLEGGDTQYF.

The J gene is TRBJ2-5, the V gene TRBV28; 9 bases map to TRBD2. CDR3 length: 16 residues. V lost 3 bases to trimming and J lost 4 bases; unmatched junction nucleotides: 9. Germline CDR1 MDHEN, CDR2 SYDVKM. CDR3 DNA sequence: TGTGCCAGCAGTTTCTTTAGTAGCGGGAGTGGAGAGACCCAGTACTTC. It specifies CASSFFSSGSGETQYF.

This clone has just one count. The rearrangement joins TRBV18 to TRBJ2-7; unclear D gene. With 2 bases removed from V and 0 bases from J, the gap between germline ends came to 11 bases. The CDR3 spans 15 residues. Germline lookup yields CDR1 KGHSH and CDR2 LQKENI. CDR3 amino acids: CASSPGRSISYEQYF. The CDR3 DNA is TGTGCCAGCTCACCAGGCAGGTCCATCTCCTACGAGCAGTACTTC.

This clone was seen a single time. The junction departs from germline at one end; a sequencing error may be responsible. The CDR3 sequence is CASSDLLRTGNRLRF. CDR3 in DNA: TGTGCCAGCAGTGACCTTCTCCGGACAGGGAATAGGCTTCGCTTC. The chain is built from TRBV6-4 and TRBJ1-2; 8 nucleotides line up with TRBD1. The CDR3 extends over 15 amino acids. Germline CDR1 MRHNA, CDR2 SNTAGT.

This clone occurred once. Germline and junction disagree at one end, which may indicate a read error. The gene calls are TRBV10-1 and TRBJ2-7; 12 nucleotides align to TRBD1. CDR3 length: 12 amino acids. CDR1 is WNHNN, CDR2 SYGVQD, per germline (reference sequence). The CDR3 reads CASSPPGQGADF. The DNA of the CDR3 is TGCGCCAGCAGTCCCCCGGGACAGGGGGCCGACTTC.

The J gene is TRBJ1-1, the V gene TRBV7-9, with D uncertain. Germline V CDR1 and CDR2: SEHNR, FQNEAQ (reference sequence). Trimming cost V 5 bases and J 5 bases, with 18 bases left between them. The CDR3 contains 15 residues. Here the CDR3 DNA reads TGTGCCAGCAGCCCCCGGGGTGCGGAGTTAACTGAAGCTTTCTTT. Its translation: CASSPRGAELTEAFF.

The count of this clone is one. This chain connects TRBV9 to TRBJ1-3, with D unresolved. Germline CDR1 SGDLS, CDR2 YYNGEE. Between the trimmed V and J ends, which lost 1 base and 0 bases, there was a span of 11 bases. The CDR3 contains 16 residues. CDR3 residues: CASSVLGGNSGNTIYF. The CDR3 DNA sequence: TGTGCCAGCAGCGTATTAGGAGGCAACTCTGGAAACACCATATATTTT. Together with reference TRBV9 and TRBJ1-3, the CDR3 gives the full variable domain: DSGVTQTPKHLITATGQRVTLRCSPRSGDLSVYWYQQSLDQGLQFLIQYYNGEERAKGNILERFSAQQFPDLHSELNLSSLELGDSALYFCASSVLGGNSGNTIYFGEGSWLTVV.

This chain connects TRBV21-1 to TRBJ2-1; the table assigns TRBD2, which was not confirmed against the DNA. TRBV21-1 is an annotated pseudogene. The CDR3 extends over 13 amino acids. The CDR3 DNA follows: TGTGCCAGCAGCGGGAACAGCGGCAATGAGCAGTTCTTC. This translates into CASSGNSGNEQFF.

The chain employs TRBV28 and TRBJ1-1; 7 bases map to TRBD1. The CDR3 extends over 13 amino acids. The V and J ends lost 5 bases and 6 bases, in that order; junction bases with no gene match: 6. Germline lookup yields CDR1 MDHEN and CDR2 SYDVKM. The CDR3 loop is CASSKHRGSEAFF. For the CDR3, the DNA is TGTGCCAGCAGTAAGCACAGGGGATCTGAAGCTTTCTTT.

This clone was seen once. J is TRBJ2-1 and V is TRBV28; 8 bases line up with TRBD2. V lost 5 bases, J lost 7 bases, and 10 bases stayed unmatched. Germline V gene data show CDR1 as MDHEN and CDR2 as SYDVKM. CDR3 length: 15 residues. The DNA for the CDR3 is TGTGCCAGCAGTACCAGCGGGAGAAGCCGAAATGAGCAGTTCTTC. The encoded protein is CASSTSGRSRNEQFF.

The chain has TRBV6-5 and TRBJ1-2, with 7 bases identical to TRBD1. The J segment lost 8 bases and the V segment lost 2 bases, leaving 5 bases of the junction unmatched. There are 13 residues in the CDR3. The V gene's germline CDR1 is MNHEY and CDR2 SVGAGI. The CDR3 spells CASSYGTADGYTF. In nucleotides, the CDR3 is TGTGCCAGCAGTTACGGGACAGCAGACGGCTACACCTTC.

CDR3 protein: CASSLVAGHHEAFF. The CDR3 DNA follows: TGTGCCAGCAGCTTAGTAGCGGGCCACCACGAAGCTTTCTTT. V and J are TRBV7-9 and TRBJ1-1; the D is unclear. Germline CDR1 is SEHNR and CDR2 is FQNEAQ (reference sequence). This CDR3 region has 14 residues. V dropped 1 base and J dropped 8 bases, with 14 bases sitting between them.

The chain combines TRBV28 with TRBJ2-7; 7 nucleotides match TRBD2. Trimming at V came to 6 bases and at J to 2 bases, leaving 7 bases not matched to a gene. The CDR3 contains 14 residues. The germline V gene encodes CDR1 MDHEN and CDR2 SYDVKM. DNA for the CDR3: TGTGCCAGCAGCCCTGGGGGGGTAACCTACGAGCAGTACTTC. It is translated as CASSPGGVTYEQYF.